The 17 T cell receptor beta chains reported below all come from one sample, sequenced in a study of CD8+ T cells in alopecia areata. RNA, once extracted, was reverse transcribed into cDNA for use as the sequencing template. The protocol was immunoSEQ multiplex PCR, while the TCRdb copy is restricted to in-frame clones and leaves out a portion. The repertoire holds 150,000 to 200,000 clones, with roughly 46% as singletons. The treatment was: oral pan-JAK inhibitor, 5-10 mg twice daily. This specimen was CD8+ T cells sorted from blood, taken at week 52, from a patient treated with tofacitinib. These receptors were taken from a human donor with alopecia areata.

This rearrangement joins TRBV7-9 to TRBJ1-1; 8 bases are a match to TRBD1. V lost 5 bases, J lost 7 bases, and 9 bases stayed unmatched. CDR3 length: 14 residues. Looked up from germline, CDR1 is SEHNR and CDR2 is FQNEAQ (reference sequence). Here the CDR3 reads CASSPQFGQGEAFF. The CDR3 nucleotides are TGTGCCAGCAGCCCTCAATTCGGACAGGGTGAAGCTTTCTTT.

The chain is built from TRBV6-5 and TRBJ1-6, with 7 bases matching TRBD1. This CDR3 has 15 residues. Trimming cost V 6 bases and J 7 bases; bases outside gene matches: 9. Germline loops: CDR1 MNHEY, CDR2 SVGAGI. CDR3 residues: CASSLTGVQNSPLHF. CDR3 DNA sequence: TGTGCCAGCAGCCTAACAGGGGTACAGAATTCACCCCTCCACTTT.

This clone was seen only once. The chain recombines TRBV20-1 with TRBJ2-3; D call uncertain. Germline-derived CDR1 and CDR2 are DFQATT and SNEGSKA (reference sequence). The CDR3 spans 10 residues. V lost 5 bases to trimming and J lost 6 bases, with 6 bases between them. In nucleotides, the CDR3 is TGCAGTGCTGAGCTGGATACGCAGTATTTT. Translation: CSAELDTQYF.

The chain joins TRBV25-1 to TRBJ2-2; no firm D call. CDR1 MGHDK and CDR2 SYGVNS come from the germline V gene. The V and J ends lost 6 bases and 1 base respectively, with 6 bases between them. The CDR3 has 13 residues. The CDR3 DNA is TGTGCCAGCAGATTCATGAACACCGGGGAGCTGTTTTTT. Its translation is CASRFMNTGELFF. The variable domain in full, completed from reference TRBV25-1 and TRBJ2-2, reads EADIYQTPRYLVIGTGKKITLECSQTMGHDKMYWYQQDPGMELHLIHYSYGVNSTEKGDLSSESTVSRIRTEHFPLTLESARPSHTSQYLCASRFMNTGELFFGEGSRLTVL.

The rearrangement links TRBV6-5 to TRBJ1-1; tentative D call: TRBD1 (6 bases). The V gene lost 5 bases and the J gene lost 1 base, with 11 bases spanning the gap. The germline V gene has CDR1 MNHEY and CDR2 SVGAGI. CDR3 length: 14 residues. Here the CDR3 DNA reads TGTGCCAGCAGTCAACAGGGTCGGAACACTGAAGCTTTCTTT. Its translation is CASSQQGRNTEAFF.

V is TRBV4-2 and J is TRBJ1-2; weak D call: TRBD1 (5 bases). The CDR3 consists of 14 residues. Trimming took 4 bases from V and 8 from J, leaving 17 bases between them. CDR1 and CDR2 from the germline V gene are LGHNA and YNFKEQ. CDR3 sequence reads: CASSPEGHADGYTF. CDR3 sequence (DNA): TGTGCCAGCAGCCCTGAAGGACATGCCGACGGCTACACCTTC.

This rearrangement joins TRBV20-1 to TRBJ2-3; D is perhaps TRBD1 or TRBD2 (5 bases each). In germline, CDR1 is DFQATT, CDR2 SNEGSKA (reference sequence). V gave up 5 bases and J gave up 6 bases, with 9 bases separating them. The CDR3 runs 11 residues. CDR3 amino acids: CSAGDPDTQYF. The CDR3 DNA is TGCAGTGCTGGGGACCCTGATACGCAGTATTTT.

As DNA, the CDR3 is TGCGCCAGCAGCTTTTCTCAGGGGGCGACCTATGGCTACACCTTC. This codes for CASSFSQGATYGYTF. This rearrangement joins TRBV5-1 to TRBJ1-2; 8 bases match TRBD1. Per germline, CDR1 SGHRS and CDR2 YFSETQ. This CDR3 has 15 amino acids. V lost 2 bases to trimming and J lost 4 bases; unmatched junction nucleotides: 7.

This clone was seen more than once but under ten times. The sample holds other DNA sequences that translate to the same CDR3. The chain links TRBV27 to TRBJ1-2, with D possibly matching TRBD1 (5 bases). The CDR3 is made up of 14 amino acids. Germline V lookup: CDR1 MNHEY, CDR2 SMNVEV (reference sequence). With 0 bases removed from V and 2 bases from J, the gap between germline ends came to 7 bases. CDR3 nucleotide sequence: TGTGCCAGCAGTTTATCCGGGGCGAACTATGGCTACACCTTC. Translated: CASSLSGANYGYTF.

The chain combines TRBV27 with TRBJ2-7; 8 bases line up with TRBD1. V lost 7 bases, J lost 3 bases, and 2 bases stayed unmatched. The CDR3 has 12 residues. Per germline, CDR1 MNHEY and CDR2 SMNVEV (reference sequence). This CDR3 reads CASIGQGYEQYF. Written as DNA, the CDR3 is TGTGCCAGCATAGGACAGGGCTACGAGCAGTACTTC.

This clone showed up just once. The J gene is TRBJ2-5, the V gene TRBV7-3, with 10 positions matching TRBD1. The CDR3 runs to 14 residues. Germline V CDR1 and CDR2: SGHTA, FQGTGA. The V segment lost 3 bases and the J segment 5 bases; nucleotides outside the gene matches: 3. The CDR3 here is CASSLTGGAETQYF. Written as DNA, the CDR3 is TGTGCCAGCAGCTTGACAGGGGGCGCCGAGACCCAGTACTTC.

This clone was detected only once. The rearrangement uses TRBV29-1 and TRBJ2-3, with 10 positions matching TRBD1. The CDR3 totals 13 residues. Germline V gene lookup returns CDR1 SQVTM and CDR2 ANQGSEA. V gave up 6 bases and J gave up 4 bases; unmatched junction bases: 4. DNA for the CDR3: TGCAGCGTAGGGGACAGGGGTTCAGATACGCAGTATTTT. This gives the protein CSVGDRGSDTQYF.

This rearrangement joins TRBV2 to TRBJ1-2; 10 bases are a match to TRBD1. Germline lookup yields CDR1 SNHLY and CDR2 FYNNEI. The CDR3 spans 14 residues. V gave up 8 bases and J gave up 4 bases; unmatched junction bases: 7. The CDR3 is CASHDRQGAYGYTF. The CDR3 DNA reads TGTGCCAGCCACGATCGACAGGGGGCCTATGGCTACACCTTC.

This clone has a handful of counts. The gene calls are TRBV5-4 and TRBJ1-2; perhaps TRBD1 as D (5 bases). The CDR3 sequence is 15 residues long. Germline V gives CDR1 SGHNT, CDR2 YYREEE (reference sequence). The V gene lost 4 bases and the J gene lost 0 bases, with 13 bases spanning the gap. This chain's CDR3 is CASSPWGEPNYGYTF. In nucleotides, the CDR3 is TGTGCCAGCAGCCCCTGGGGGGAACCTAACTATGGCTACACCTTC.

CDR3 amino acids: CASSPRGKGYTIYF. CDR3 DNA: TGTGCCAGCAGCCCCCGCGGCAAGGGGTACACCATATATTTT. The chain is built from TRBV7-9 and TRBJ1-3; TRBD1 might be the D (5 bases). The germline V gene encodes CDR1 SEHNR and CDR2 FQNEAQ (reference sequence). This CDR3 has 14 amino acids. Trimming removed 5 bases at V and 8 bases at J, with 16 bases between.

This clone was detected a few times. V is TRBV4-1 and J is TRBJ2-7; 12 bases agree with TRBD2. The CDR3 is 15 residues long. Germline lookup yields CDR1 MGHRA and CDR2 YSYEKL. The V segment lost 3 bases and the J segment 4 bases; nucleotides outside the gene matches: 4. CDR3 sequence (DNA): TGCGCCAGCAGCCAGCTAGCGGGGGGGCGATACGAGCAGTACTTC. Translating gives CASSQLAGGRYEQYF.

This rearrangement joins TRBV6-5 to TRBJ2-7; 11 positions match TRBD2. Germline CDR1 is MNHEY and CDR2 is SVGAGI. The length of the CDR3 is 14 residues. With 6 bases clipped from V and 2 bases from J, the junction kept 3 bases outside the gene matches. CDR3 bases: TGTGCCAGCAGCCTAGCGGGGGGTACCTACGAGCAGTACTTC. Its translation is CASSLAGGTYEQYF.